This TCR beta chain stems from a study of control samples from healthy donors and cancer patients. Measured with immunoSEQ multiplex PCR; TCRdb has only the in-frame clones, and not every one. The sample records 90,000 to 150,000 clones, roughly 89% being singletons. Germline CDR1 reads LNHNV; CDR2 reads YYDKDF (reference sequence). V was clipped by 0 bases and J by 8 bases, with 8 bases between them. The length of the CDR3 is 13 residues. The rearrangement joins TRBV15 to TRBJ2-1; D call uncertain. This sequence was found in a man younger than 40 in good health. The sample was blood. The CDR3 here is CATSREMTYEQFF. The DNA of the CDR3 is TGTGCCACCAGCAGAGAAATGACGTATGAGCAGTTCTTC.